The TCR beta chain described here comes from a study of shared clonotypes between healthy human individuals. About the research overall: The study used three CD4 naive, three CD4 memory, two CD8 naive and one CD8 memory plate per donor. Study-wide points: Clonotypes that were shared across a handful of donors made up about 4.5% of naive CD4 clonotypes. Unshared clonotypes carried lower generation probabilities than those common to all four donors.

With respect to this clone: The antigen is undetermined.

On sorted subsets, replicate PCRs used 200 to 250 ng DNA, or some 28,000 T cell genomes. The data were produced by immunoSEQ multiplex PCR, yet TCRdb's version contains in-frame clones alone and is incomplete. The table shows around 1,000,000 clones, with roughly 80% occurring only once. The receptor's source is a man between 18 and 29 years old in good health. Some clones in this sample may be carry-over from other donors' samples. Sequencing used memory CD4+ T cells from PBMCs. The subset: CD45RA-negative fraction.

CDR3 residues: CASRAGNEQFF. Here the CDR3 DNA reads TGTGCCAGCCGAGCGGGGAATGAGCAGTTCTTC. The chain combines TRBV6-6 with TRBJ2-1; 7 nucleotides agree with TRBD2. Germline CDR1 reads MNHNY; CDR2 reads SVGAGI (reference sequence). The CDR3 has 11 residues. Trimming took 8 bases from V and 7 from J; bases not matched to a gene: 2.